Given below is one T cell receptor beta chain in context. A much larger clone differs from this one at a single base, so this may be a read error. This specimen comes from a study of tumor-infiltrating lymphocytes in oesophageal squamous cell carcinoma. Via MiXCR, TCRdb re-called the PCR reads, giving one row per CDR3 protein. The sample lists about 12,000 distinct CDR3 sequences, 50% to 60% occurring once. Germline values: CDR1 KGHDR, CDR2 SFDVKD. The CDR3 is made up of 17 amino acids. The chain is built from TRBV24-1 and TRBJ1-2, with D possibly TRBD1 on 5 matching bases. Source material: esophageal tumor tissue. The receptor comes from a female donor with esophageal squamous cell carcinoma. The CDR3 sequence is CATSDPSPGDGNYSYTF. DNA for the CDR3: TGTGCCACCAGTGATCCATCCCCGGGGGACGGTAACTATAGCTACACCTTC.